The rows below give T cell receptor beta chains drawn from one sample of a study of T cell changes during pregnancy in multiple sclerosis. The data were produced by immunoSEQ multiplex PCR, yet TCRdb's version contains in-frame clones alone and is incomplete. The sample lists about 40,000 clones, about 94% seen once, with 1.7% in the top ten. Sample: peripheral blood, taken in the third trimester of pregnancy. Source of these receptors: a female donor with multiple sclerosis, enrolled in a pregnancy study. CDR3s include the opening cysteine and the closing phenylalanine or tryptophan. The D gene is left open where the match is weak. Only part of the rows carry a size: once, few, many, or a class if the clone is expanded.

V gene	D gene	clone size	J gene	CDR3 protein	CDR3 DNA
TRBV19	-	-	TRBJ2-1	CASSRNGQSYNEQFF	TGTGCCAGTAGTAGAAATGGACAGTCCTACAATGAGCAGTTCTTC
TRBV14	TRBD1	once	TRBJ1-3	CASSLGQAFSGNTIYF	TGTGCCAGCAGCTTAGGACAGGCTTTCTCTGGAAACACCATATATTTT
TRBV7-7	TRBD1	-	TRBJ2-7	CASSPRTGGVEQYF	TGTGCTAGCAGCCCTCGGACAGGGGGCGTCGAGCAGTACTTC
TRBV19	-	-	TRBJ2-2	CASTIYGQGRTGELFF	TGTGCCAGTACAATTTACGGCCAGGGTAGGACCGGGGAGCTGTTTTTT
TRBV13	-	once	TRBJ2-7	CASSLEGGMSYEQYF	TGTGCCAGCAGCTTAGAAGGGGGTATGTCCTACGAGCAGTACTTC
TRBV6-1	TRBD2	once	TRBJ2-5	CASRKTSGGPRGYF	TGTGCCAGCAGGAAGACTAGCGGGGGGCCCCGTGGGTACTTC
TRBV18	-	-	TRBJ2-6	CASSQGAGANVLTF	TGTGCCAGCTCACAGGGGGCTGGGGCCAACGTCCTGACTTTC
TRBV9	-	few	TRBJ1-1	CASSVEGDTEAFF	TGTGCCAGCAGCGTAGAGGGGGACACTGAAGCTTTCTTT
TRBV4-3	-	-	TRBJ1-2	CASSQVGASYGYTF	TGCGCCAGCAGCCAAGTAGGGGCCTCCTATGGCTACACCTTC
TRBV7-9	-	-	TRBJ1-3	CASSFRESGNTIYF	TGTGCCAGCAGCTTTCGGGAATCTGGAAACACCATATATTTT
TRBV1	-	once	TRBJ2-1	CTSSHVGLAGGCDEQFF	TGCACCAGCAGCCACGTCGGACTAGCGGGGGGTTGCGATGAGCAGTTCTTC
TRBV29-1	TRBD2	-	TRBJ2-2	CSVEVVAGDQPNTGELFF	TGCAGCGTTGAAGTGGTAGCGGGAGATCAGCCGAACACCGGGGAGCTGTTTTTT
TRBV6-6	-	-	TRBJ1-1	CASSYRPGNTEAFF	TGTGCCAGCAGTTACCGCCCTGGCAACACTGAAGCTTTCTTT
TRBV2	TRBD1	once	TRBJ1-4	CASSDRGYWKLFF	TGTGCCTCCTCAGACAGGGGATATTGGAAACTGTTTTTT
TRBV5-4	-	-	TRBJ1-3	CASTTEIGNTIYF	TGTGCCAGCACCACAGAGATCGGAAACACCATATATTTT
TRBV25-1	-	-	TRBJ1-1	CASSETDSNTEAFF	TGTGCCAGCAGTGAAACGGACAGTAACACTGAAGCTTTCTTT
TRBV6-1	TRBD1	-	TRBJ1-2	CASSEIGTGGHGYTF	TGTGCCAGCAGTGAAATTGGGACAGGGGGTCATGGCTACACCTTC
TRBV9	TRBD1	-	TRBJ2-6	CASSADRAGANVLTF	TGTGCCAGCAGCGCCGACAGGGCTGGGGCCAACGTCCTGACTTTC
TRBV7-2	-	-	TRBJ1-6	CASSFDSYNSPLHF	TGTGCCAGCAGCTTCGACAGCTATAATTCACCCCTCCACTTT
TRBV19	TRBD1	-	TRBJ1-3	CASQFDRGPGNTIYF	TGTGCCAGTCAATTCGACAGGGGGCCTGGAAACACCATATATTTT
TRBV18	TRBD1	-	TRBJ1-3	CASSPLAGGPGGNTIYF	TGTGCCAGCTCACCACTCGCAGGGGGCCCCGGTGGAAACACCATATATTTT
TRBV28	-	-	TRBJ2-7	CASANTDPSYEQYF	TGTGCCAGCGCAAACACAGATCCATCCTACGAGCAGTACTTC
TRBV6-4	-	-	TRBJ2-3	CASSSSDSTDTQYF	TGTGCCAGCAGTTCTAGCGACAGCACAGATACGCAGTATTTT
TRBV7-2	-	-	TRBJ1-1	CASSLAQSTEAFF	TGTGCCAGCAGCTTAGCACAGAGCACTGAAGCTTTCTTT
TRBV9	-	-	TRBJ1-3	CASSVRGTGLAGNTIYF	TGTGCCAGCAGCGTAAGGGGTACAGGGCTGGCCGGAAACACCATATATTTT
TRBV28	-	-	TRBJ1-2	CASSLPAQGTYGYTF	TGTGCCAGCAGTTTACCCGCCCAGGGAACCTATGGCTACACCTTC
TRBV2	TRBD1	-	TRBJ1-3	CASGQGARGNTIYF	TGTGCCAGCGGACAGGGGGCGAGAGGAAACACCATATATTTT
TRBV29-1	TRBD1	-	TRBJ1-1	CSAYGTAAEAFF	TGCAGCGCATACGGGACAGCGGCTGAAGCTTTCTTT
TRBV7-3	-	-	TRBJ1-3	CASSFPGNTIYF	TGTGCCAGCAGCTTTCCAGGAAACACCATATATTTT
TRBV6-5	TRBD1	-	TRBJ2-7	CASSYGQASYEQYF	TGCGCCAGCAGTTACGGACAGGCCTCCTACGAGCAGTACTTC
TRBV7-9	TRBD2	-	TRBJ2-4	CASSSTRGGAYIQYF	TGTGCCAGCAGCTCGACACGCGGGGGGGCATACATTCAGTACTTC
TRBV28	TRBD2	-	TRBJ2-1	CASSLASGTYNEQFF	TGTGCCAGCAGTTTAGCGAGCGGGACCTACAATGAGCAGTTCTTC